This record covers a single TCR beta chain. The Seattle site enrolled patients during active infection and followed them longitudinally. The method was immunoSEQ multiplex PCR; TCRdb's version includes in-frame clones alone and lacks a portion of them. In the table there are about 150,000 clones, around 90% of which are singletons. The record originates from a study of blood T cell repertoires in COVID-19. Study at large: Acute and convalescent COVID-19 specimens originated in the United States, Italy and Spain.

V lost 5 bases and J 2 bases, leaving 16 bases between the germline ends. CDR1 MNHNY and CDR2 SVGAGI come from the germline V gene (reference sequence). This CDR3 contains 15 residues. The clonotype comes from a man aged 18 to 35 with COVID-19, enrolled during active disease. Sequenced input: peripheral blood. The rearrangement joins TRBV6-6 to TRBJ2-7; a weak D match, TRBD2 (6 bases). The CDR3 region is CASSKRLVGPYEQYF. CDR3 bases: TGTGCCAGCAGTAAACGACTAGTCGGACCCTACGAGCAGTACTTC.